The 4 T cell receptor beta chains given below trace back to one sample, sequenced in a study of blood T cell repertoires in COVID-19 (dated by TCRdb to about 2020). The library was made by the immunoSEQ multiplex PCR assay. Held by TCRdb, this immuneACCESS table contains in-frame sequences only and omits some clones. Under half of the omission traces to an unresolved V gene where checked; the cause of the rest is unknown. Across this sample there are 200,000 to 250,000 clones, with around nine tenths seen only once. The ten largest make up less than 14% of the sample. The specimen sequenced was PBMCs or T cells enriched from blood (not recorded which). The receptor source for this set is a man aged 25-40 years who had recovered from COVID-19.

The V and J genes are TRBV14 and TRBJ1-2; D unresolved. This CDR3 contains 15 residues. CDR1 is SGHDN and CDR2 is FVKESK in the germline V gene. V dropped 0 bases and J dropped 4 bases, with 12 bases sitting between them. This CDR3 reads CASSQDLARGYGYTF. CDR3 nucleotides: TGTGCCAGCAGCCAAGATCTTGCCAGAGGCTATGGCTACACCTTC.

The chain links TRBV3-1 (or the pseudogene TRBV3-2) to TRBJ2-2; D might be TRBD2 (6 bases). From germline, CDR1 is LGHDT and CDR2 YNNKEL (reference sequence). The germline V and J ends were trimmed by 4 bases and 6 bases, with 15 bases remaining between them. CDR3 size: 15 residues. Written as DNA, the CDR3 is TGTGCCAGCAGCCTCACCGGGACTCCGTCCGGGGAGCTGTTTTTT. Protein: CASSLTGTPSGELFF.

V is TRBV7-2 and J is TRBJ2-1; 8 bases line up with TRBD2. V was clipped by 5 bases and J by 3 bases; unmatched bases: 6. This CDR3 contains 15 residues. Per germline, CDR1 SGHTA and CDR2 FQGNSA. CDR3 sequence: CASSPTSGNYNEQFF. CDR3 sequence (DNA): TGTGCCAGCAGCCCCACTAGCGGCAACTACAATGAGCAGTTCTTC.

This rearrangement joins TRBV5-1 to TRBJ2-3, with 7 bases aligning to TRBD2. Trimming at V came to 5 bases and at J to 3 bases, leaving 6 bases not matched to a gene. The V gene's germline CDR1 is SGHRS and CDR2 YFSETQ. This CDR3 is 14 amino acids long. The CDR3 loop is CASRPGGPTDTQYF. The CDR3 bases are TGCGCCAGCAGACCGGGGGGACCGACAGATACGCAGTATTTT.